This T cell receptor (beta chain) was sequenced in a study of cytomegalovirus exposure and HLA in healthy donors. This clone has more than one count but fewer than ten. Per the germline V gene, CDR1 is SGHDN and CDR2 is FVKESK. Losses at the gene ends were 4 bases for V and 5 bases for J; bases not matched to a gene: 9. The CDR3 totals 15 residues. PCR amplification relied on 60 Vbeta primers (plus 13 Jbeta primers). Here immunoSEQ multiplex PCR was the method, and the copy in TCRdb shows in-frame clones only, minus some. Seen here are 90,000 to 150,000 clones, more than 60% observed once, and the top ten hold 10%.

The sample consisted of PBMCs. The rearrangement uses TRBV14 and TRBJ2-5; TRBD2 matches 8 bases. The sequence was collected from a man aged 35 to 55 in good health and CMV-seropositive. DNA for the CDR3: TGTGCCAGCAGCCTCTACGGGGGGGCCGTGGAGACCCAGTACTTC. Translation: CASSLYGGAVETQYF.